This TCR beta chain was identified in a study of cytomegalovirus exposure and HLA in healthy donors. As concerns this clone: Its target is unknown.

Study conclusions and caveats: With DRB1 most and HLA-C fewest, TCR association rates differed between HLA loci in a later analysis.

Primers included in the PCR were 60 Vbeta and 13 Jbeta primers. Assay used: immunoSEQ multiplex PCR; TCRdb lists only in-frame clones, some missing. The sample lists about 200,000 clones; more than 75% were seen once. CDR1 SGDLS and CDR2 YYNGEE come from the germline V gene. The CDR3 is 14 amino acids. V was shortened by 3 bases and J by 3 bases, with 12 bases between the two germline ends. The V call is TRBV9, the J call TRBJ1-1; TRBD1 might be the D (5 bases). Sequencing used PBMCs. This TCR was sampled from a woman between 45 and 65 years old in good health and CMV-seronegative. The CDR3 region is CASSEEGRYTEAFF. The CDR3 DNA sequence: TGTGCCAGCAGCGAAGAGGGGAGGTACACTGAAGCTTTCTTT.